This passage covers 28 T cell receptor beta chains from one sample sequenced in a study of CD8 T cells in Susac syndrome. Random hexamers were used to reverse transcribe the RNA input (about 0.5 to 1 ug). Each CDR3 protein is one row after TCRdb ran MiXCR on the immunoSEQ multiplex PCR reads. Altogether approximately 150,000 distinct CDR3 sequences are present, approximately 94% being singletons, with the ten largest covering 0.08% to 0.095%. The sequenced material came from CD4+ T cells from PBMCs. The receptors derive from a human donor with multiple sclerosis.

This CDR3 reads CASSLDPADSDMYF. CDR3 sequence (DNA): TGTGCCAGCAGCTTAGATCCAGCCGACAGTGATATGTACTTC. This chain links TRBV11-3 with TRBJ2-5, with a possible D match to TRBD1 (5 bases). Trimming shortened V by 0 bases and J by 13 bases, and 18 bases separated the two germline ends. Germline V gene sequence: CDR1 SGHNT, CDR2 YENEEA. The CDR3 has 14 amino acids.

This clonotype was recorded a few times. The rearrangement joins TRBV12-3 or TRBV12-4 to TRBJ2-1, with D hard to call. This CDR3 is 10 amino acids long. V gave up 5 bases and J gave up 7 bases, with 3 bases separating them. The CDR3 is CASSGNEQFF. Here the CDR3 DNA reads TGTGCCAGCAGTGGAAATGAGCAGTTCTTC.

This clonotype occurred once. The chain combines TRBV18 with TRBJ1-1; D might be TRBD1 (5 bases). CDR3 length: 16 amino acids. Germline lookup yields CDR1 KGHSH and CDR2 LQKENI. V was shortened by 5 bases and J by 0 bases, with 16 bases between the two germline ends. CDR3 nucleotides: TGTGCCAGCTCATTCGGGGGAGCCCCTATGAACACTGAAGCTTTCTTT. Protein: CASSFGGAPMNTEAFF.

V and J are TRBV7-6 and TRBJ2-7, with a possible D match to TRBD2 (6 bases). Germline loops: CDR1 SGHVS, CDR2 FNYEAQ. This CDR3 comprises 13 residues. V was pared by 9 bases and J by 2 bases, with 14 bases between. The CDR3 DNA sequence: TGTGCCAGGCACCTAGCGCCCACCTACGAGCAGTACTTC. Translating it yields CARHLAPTYEQYF.

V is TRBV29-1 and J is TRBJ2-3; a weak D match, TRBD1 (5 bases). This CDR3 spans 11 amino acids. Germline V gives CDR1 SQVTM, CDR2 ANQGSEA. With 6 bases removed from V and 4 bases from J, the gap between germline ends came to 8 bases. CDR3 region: CSVGVPDTQYF. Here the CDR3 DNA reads TGCAGCGTAGGGGTTCCAGATACGCAGTATTTT.

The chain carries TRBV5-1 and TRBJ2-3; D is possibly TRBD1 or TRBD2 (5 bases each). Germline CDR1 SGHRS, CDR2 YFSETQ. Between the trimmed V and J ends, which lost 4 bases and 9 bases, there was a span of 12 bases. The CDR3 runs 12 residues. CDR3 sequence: CASSLGTATQYF. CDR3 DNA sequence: TGCGCCAGCAGCCTCGGGACGGCAACGCAGTATTTT.

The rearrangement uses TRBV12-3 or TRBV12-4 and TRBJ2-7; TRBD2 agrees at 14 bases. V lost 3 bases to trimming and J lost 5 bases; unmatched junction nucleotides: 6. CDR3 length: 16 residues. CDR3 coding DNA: TGTGCCAGCAGTTTCGGGACTAGCGGGAGTAACCACGAGCAGTACTTC. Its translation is CASSFGTSGSNHEQYF.

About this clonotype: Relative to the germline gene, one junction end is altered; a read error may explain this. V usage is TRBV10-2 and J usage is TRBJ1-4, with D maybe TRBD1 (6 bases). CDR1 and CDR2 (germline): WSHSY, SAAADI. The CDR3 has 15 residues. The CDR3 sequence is CASSGDTTVGEKLFF. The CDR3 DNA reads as TGCGCCAGTAGTGGGGACACCACCGTGGGTGAAAAACTGTTTTTT.

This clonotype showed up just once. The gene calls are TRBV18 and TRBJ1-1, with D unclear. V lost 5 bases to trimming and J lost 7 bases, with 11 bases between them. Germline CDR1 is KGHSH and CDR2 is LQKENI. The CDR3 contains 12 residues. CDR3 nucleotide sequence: TGTGCCAGCTCATCGTCCCCCGATGAAGCTTTCTTT. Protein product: CASSSSPDEAFF.

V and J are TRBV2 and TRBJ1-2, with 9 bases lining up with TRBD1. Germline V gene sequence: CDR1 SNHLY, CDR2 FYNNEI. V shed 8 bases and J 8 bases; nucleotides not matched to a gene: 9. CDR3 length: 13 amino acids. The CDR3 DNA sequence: TGTGCCAGCGGGCACAGGGGGCTGGAGGGCTACACCTTC. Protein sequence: CASGHRGLEGYTF.

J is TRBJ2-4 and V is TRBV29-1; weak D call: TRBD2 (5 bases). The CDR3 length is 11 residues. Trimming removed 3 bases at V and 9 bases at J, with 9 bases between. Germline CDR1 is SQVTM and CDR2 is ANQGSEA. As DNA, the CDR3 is TGCAGCGTTGAGCCCGCGGGCATTCAGTACTTC. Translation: CSVEPAGIQYF.

CDR3 in DNA: TGTGCCAGCAGCCCCTTGGGACTGGCAAACAATGAGCAGTTCTTC. Translating it yields CASSPLGLANNEQFF. V gene TRBV6-4 combines with J gene TRBJ2-1, with D possibly being TRBD2 (6 bases). Trimming took 6 bases from V and 5 from J, leaving 17 bases between them. Per germline, CDR1 MRHNA and CDR2 SNTAGT. CDR3 length: 15 amino acids.

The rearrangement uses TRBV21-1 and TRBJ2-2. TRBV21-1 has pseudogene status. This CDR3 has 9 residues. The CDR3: CAATGELFF. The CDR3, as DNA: TGTGCCGCGACCGGGGAGCTGTTTTTT.

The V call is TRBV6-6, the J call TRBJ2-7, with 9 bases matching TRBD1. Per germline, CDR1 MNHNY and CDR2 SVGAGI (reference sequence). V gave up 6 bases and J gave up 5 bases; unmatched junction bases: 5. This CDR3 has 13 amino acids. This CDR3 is CASRETGGNEQYF. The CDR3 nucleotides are TGTGCCAGCAGGGAGACAGGGGGTAACGAGCAGTACTTC.

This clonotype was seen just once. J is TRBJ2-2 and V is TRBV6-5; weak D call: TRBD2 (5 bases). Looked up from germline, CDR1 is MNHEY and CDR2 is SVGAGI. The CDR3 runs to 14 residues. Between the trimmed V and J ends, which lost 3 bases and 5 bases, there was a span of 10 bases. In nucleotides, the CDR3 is TGTGCCAGCAGTTATTACCGCGGGACCGGGGAGCTGTTTTTT. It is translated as CASSYYRGTGELFF.

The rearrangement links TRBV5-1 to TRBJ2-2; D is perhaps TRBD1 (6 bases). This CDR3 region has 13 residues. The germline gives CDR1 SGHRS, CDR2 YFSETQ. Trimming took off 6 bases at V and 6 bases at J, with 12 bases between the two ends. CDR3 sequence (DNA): TGCGCCAGCAAAATACAGGGATCCGGGGAGCTGTTTTTT. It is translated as CASKIQGSGELFF.

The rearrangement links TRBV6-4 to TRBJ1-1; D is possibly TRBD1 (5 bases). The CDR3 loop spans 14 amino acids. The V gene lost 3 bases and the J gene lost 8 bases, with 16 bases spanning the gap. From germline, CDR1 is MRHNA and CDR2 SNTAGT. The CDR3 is CASSDEWGLGEAFF. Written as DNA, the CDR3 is TGTGCCAGCAGTGATGAGTGGGGCCTGGGAGAAGCTTTCTTT.

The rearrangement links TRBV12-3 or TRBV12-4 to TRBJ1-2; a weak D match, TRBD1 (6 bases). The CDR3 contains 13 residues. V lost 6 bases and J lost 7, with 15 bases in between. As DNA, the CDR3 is TGTGCCAGCAGAGCTACAGGGTTGAGTGGCTACACCTTC. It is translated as CASRATGLSGYTF.

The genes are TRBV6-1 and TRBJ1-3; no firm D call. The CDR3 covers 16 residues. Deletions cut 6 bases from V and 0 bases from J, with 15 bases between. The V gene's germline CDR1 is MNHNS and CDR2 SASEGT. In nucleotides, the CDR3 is TGTGCCAGCAGGGCGGCAGGTCTCCCCTCTGGAAACACCATATATTTT. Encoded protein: CASRAAGLPSGNTIYF.

The CDR3: CASSLVIGAGNLEQFF. CDR3 coding DNA: TGTGCCAGCAGCTTAGTCATCGGGGCGGGTAATCTTGAGCAGTTCTTC. The genes are TRBV7-8 and TRBJ2-1; the D gene could be TRBD1 or TRBD2 (5 bases each). V was cut by 1 base and J by 9 bases, with 19 bases left in between. Germline V gene data show CDR1 as SGHVS and CDR2 as FQNEAQ. The CDR3 contains 16 residues.

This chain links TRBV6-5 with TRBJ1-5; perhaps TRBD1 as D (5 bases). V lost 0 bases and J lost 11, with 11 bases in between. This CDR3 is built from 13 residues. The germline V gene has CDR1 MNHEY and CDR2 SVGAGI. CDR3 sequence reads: CASSYSGGSTQHF. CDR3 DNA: TGTGCCAGCAGTTACTCGGGGGGGTCCACCCAGCATTTT.

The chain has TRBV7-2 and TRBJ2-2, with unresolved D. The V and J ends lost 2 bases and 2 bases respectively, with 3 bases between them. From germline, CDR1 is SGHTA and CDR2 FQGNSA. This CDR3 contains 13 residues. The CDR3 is CASSLLNTGELFF. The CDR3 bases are TGTGCCAGCAGCTTACTTAACACCGGGGAGCTGTTTTTT.

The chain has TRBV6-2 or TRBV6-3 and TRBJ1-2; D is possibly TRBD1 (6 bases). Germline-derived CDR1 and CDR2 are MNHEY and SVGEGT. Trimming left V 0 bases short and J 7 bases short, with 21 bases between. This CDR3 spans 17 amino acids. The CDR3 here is CASSYSNPILGGSGYTF. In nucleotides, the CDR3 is TGTGCCAGCAGTTACTCGAACCCTATACTAGGGGGTTCTGGCTACACCTTC.

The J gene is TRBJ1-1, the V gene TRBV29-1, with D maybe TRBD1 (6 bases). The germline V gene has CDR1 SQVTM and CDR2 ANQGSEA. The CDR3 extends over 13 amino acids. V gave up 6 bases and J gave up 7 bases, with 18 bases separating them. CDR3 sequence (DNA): TGCAGCGTCGCGGGGGGCCCAGTTAGTGAAGCTTTCTTT. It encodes CSVAGGPVSEAFF.

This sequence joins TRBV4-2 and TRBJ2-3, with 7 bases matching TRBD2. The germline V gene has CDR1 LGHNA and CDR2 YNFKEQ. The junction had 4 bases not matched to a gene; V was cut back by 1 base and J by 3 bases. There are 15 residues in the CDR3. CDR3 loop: CASSQVGGGTDTQYF. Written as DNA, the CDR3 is TGTGCCAGCAGCCAAGTTGGGGGGGGAACAGATACGCAGTATTTT.

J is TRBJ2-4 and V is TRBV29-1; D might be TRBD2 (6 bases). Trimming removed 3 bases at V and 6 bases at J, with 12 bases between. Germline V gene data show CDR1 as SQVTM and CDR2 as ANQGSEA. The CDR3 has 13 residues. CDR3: CSVEVQGGNIQYF. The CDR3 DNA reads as TGCAGCGTTGAGGTCCAGGGAGGAAACATTCAGTACTTC.

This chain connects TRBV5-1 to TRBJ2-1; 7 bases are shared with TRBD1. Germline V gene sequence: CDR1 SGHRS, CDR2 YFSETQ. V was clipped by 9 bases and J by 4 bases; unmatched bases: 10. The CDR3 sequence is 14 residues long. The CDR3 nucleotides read TGCGCCACAAGTCGGGACAGCCTATACAATGAGCAGTTCTTC. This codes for CATSRDSLYNEQFF.

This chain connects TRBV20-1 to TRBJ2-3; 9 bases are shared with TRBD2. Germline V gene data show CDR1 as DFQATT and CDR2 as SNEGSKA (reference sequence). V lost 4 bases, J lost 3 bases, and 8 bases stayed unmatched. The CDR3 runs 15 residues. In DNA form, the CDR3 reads TGCAGTGCTATAAGGACTAGCGTGAGAACAGATACGCAGTATTTT. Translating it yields CSAIRTSVRTDTQYF.